This TCR beta chain stems from a study of blood T cell repertoires in COVID-19. Looking at the study overall: Some COVID-19 samples were acute and others convalescent; all came from the United States, Italy and Spain. From T cells, B-cell-depleted T cells, or PBMCs came the material, which was cDNA or gDNA.

Losses at the gene ends were 8 bases for V and 1 base for J; bases not matched to a gene: 14. Germline values: CDR1 MDHEN, CDR2 SYDVKM. The CDR3 sequence is 16 residues long. In the original processing: Researchers report that nucleated cell counts were estimated from reference gene primer amplification. The table came from immunoSEQ multiplex PCR; TCRdb's copy has only in-frame clones and leaves some out. V and J calls and clone size follow that table, whereas D and trimming were derived from the DNA. The sample shows around 97,000 clones, 70% to 90% of them seen only once. The sample taken for sequencing was peripheral blood. This TCR derives from a woman aged 60-70 years with acute or convalescent COVID-19. This rearrangement joins TRBV28 to TRBJ2-7, with 7 bases fitting TRBD1. CDR3 protein: CASPVPIGTASYEQYF. The CDR3 nucleotides are TGTGCCAGCCCCGTCCCGATCGGGACAGCGTCCTACGAGCAGTACTTC.